This paragraph reports one T cell receptor (beta chain). Its antigen remains unknown. These data belong to a study of vaccination and CD4 T cells after COVID-19. The wider study: Across the group, participants received two doses of either BNT162b2 or mRNA-1273 vaccine. A CEFX pool, an HIV-1 Nef pool, or else no peptide went into the control cultures.

With the Oncomine TCR Beta short-read assay, DNA from cultured CD4+ T cells was sequenced. TCRdb redid the calling of the PCR reads with MiXCR, one entry per CDR3 protein. The table has 8,800 or so distinct CDR3 sequences, around 60% seen once. From germline, CDR1 is MNHNS and CDR2 SASEGT. The CDR3 runs to 14 residues. V lost 4 bases and J lost 3, with 12 bases in between. Overall study findings and caveats: 304 of 307 vaccine-specific clones from convalescent patients were spike mono-reactive.

Treatment denoted: roughly nine-day PBMC culture with coronavirus spike peptide pools or control peptides (ViraFEST assay). The ViraFEST method relied on peptide pools to expand antigen-specific T cells, followed by TCR sequencing. The chain links TRBV6-1 to TRBJ1-1; D is perhaps TRBD1 (6 bases). The TCR was taken from a human donor with COVID-19. The sequences come from cultured CD4+ T cells from blood, collected after SARS-CoV-2 vaccination. The CDR3 coding sequence is TGTGCCAGCAGTGGAGGACAGTTCGACACTGAAGCTTTCTTT. It translates to CASSGGQFDTEAFF.